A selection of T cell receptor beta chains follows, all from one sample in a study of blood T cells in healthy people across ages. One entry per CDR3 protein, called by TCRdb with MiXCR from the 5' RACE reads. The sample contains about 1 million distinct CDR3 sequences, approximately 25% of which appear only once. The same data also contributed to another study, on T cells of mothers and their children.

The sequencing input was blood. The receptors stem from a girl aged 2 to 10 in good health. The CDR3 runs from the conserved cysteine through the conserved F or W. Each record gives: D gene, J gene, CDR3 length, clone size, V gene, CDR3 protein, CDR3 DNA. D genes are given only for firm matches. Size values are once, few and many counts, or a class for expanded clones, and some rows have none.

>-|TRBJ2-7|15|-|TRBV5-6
CASSGRLADNVEQYF
TGTGCCAGCAGCGGAAGATTAGCGGATAACGTCGAGCAGTACTTC
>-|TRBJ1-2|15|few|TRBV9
CASSVLGGANYGYTF
TGTGCCAGCAGCGTACTTGGAGGGGCTAACTATGGCTACACCTTC
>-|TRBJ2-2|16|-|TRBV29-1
CSGFLAGPAGSGELFF
TGCAGCGGCTTCCTTGCAGGGCCGGCGGGGTCCGGGGAGCTGTTTTTT
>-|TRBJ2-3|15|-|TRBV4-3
CASSQGRSPTDTQYF
TGCGCCAGCAGCCAAGGCCGGTCCCCGACAGATACGCAGTATTTT
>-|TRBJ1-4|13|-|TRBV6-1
CASSGNNGEKLFF
TGTGCCAGCAGTGGAAACAACGGTGAAAAACTGTTTTTT
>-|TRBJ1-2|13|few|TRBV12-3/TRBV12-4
CASSQDANYGYTF
TGTGCCAGCAGTCAGGACGCAAACTATGGCTACACCTTC
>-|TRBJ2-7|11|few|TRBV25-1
CASRGYREQYF
TGTGCCAGCAGGGGATACAGGGAGCAGTACTTC
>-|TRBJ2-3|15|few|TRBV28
CASAERGLKGDTQYF
TGTGCCAGCGCAGAACGAGGACTAAAAGGGGATACGCAGTATTTT
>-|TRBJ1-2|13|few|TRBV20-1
CSASGDSNYGYTF
TGCAGTGCTAGTGGGGACTCTAACTATGGCTACACCTTC
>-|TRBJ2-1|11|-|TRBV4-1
CASTTGDEQFF
TGCGCCAGCACTACTGGGGATGAGCAGTTCTTC
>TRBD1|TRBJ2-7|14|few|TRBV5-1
CASSPGQVPGEQYF
TGCGCCAGCAGCCCAGGACAGGTGCCGGGGGAGCAGTACTTC
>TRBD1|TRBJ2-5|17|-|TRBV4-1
CASSRTSRQGLEETQYF
TGCGCCAGCAGCCGGACCTCTAGACAGGGGCTTGAAGAGACCCAGTACTTC
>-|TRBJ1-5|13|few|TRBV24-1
CATSDWGNQPQHF
TGTGCCACCAGTGACTGGGGAAATCAGCCCCAGCATTTT
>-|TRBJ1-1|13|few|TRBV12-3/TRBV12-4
CASRGSVDTEAFF
TGTGCCAGCAGGGGATCGGTGGACACTGAAGCTTTCTTT
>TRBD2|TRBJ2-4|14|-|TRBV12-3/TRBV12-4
CASRLAGGPNIQYF
TGTGCCAGCAGACTAGCGGGGGGGCCCAACATTCAGTACTTC
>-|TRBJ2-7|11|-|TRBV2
CASRAIYEQYF
TGTGCCAGCAGGGCTATCTACGAGCAGTACTTC
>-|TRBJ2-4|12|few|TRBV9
CASSGQENIQYF
TGTGCCAGCAGCGGCCAAGAAAACATTCAGTACTTC